The rows below give T cell receptor beta chains drawn from one sample of a study of shared clonotypes between healthy human individuals. Produced via immunoSEQ multiplex PCR; TCRdb's table is partial and in-frame only. Among approximately 2.5 million clones listed, around nine tenths were seen once. The sequenced sample was naive CD4+ T cells sorted from blood. The receptors stem from a man younger than 30 in good health. Both conserved end residues are part of each CDR3.

J gene: TRBJ2-7; V gene: TRBV5-4; CDR3 protein: CASSTGVAGGRASYEQYF
J gene: TRBJ2-2; V gene: TRBV15; CDR3 protein: CATSRDPRGANTGELFF
J gene: TRBJ1-4; V gene: TRBV11-2; CDR3 protein: CASSPSRGGKLFF
J gene: TRBJ2-7; V gene: TRBV7-2; CDR3 protein: CASSLFSAGGGEQYF
J gene: TRBJ2-5; V gene: TRBV5-1; CDR3 protein: CASSLDPQQETQYF
J gene: TRBJ1-4; V gene: TRBV19; CDR3 protein: CASSIERGLNEKLFF
J gene: TRBJ1-4; V gene: TRBV18; CDR3 protein: CASSPQQGSTNEKLFF
J gene: TRBJ1-3; V gene: TRBV9; CDR3 protein: CASRRDAISGNTIYF
J gene: TRBJ2-7; V gene: TRBV7-2; CDR3 protein: CASSWGFIEGYEQYF
J gene: TRBJ1-2; V gene: TRBV7-2; CDR3 protein: CASSQNLAGQLYTF
J gene: TRBJ2-6; V gene: TRBV7-9; CDR3 protein: CAIGGDRDTNSGANVLTF
J gene: TRBJ1-3; V gene: TRBV18; CDR3 protein: CASSVQDSGNTIYF
J gene: TRBJ1-5; V gene: TRBV18; CDR3 protein: CASSLGQGLNQPQHF
J gene: TRBJ1-5; V gene: TRBV9; CDR3 protein: CASSVGEVRNQPQHF
J gene: TRBJ1-2; V gene: TRBV28; CDR3 protein: CASSLTGQGNYGYTF
J gene: TRBJ2-7; V gene: TRBV30; CDR3 protein: CAWNGGGSYEQYF
J gene: TRBJ2-7; V gene: TRBV28; CDR3 protein: CASSPPDRGRNEQYF
J gene: TRBJ2-7; V gene: TRBV11-2; CDR3 protein: CASSLGLLAGGPINF
J gene: TRBJ2-5; V gene: TRBV18; CDR3 protein: CASSPVGGETQYF
J gene: TRBJ2-7; V gene: TRBV5-6; CDR3 protein: CASSPLSSGRPYEQYF
J gene: TRBJ2-3; V gene: TRBV2; CDR3 protein: CASSDPTGFTDTQYF
J gene: TRBJ2-3; V gene: TRBV6-1; CDR3 protein: CASSEVQSTDTQYF
J gene: TRBJ1-2; V gene: TRBV18; CDR3 protein: CASSPDESYGYTF
J gene: TRBJ2-5; V gene: TRBV5-1; CDR3 protein: CASSLSPAGGGQETQYF
J gene: TRBJ1-3; V gene: TRBV6-1; CDR3 protein: CASSQQGAGNTIYF
J gene: TRBJ2-3; V gene: TRBV18; CDR3 protein: CASSPRSEDTQYF
J gene: TRBJ1-1; V gene: TRBV5-6; CDR3 protein: CASSLFWDRDYTEAFF
J gene: TRBJ2-7; V gene: TRBV6-5; CDR3 protein: CASSRPDRGYEQYF
J gene: TRBJ2-7; V gene: TRBV6-6; CDR3 protein: CASSYLSGPYEQYF
J gene: TRBJ2-5; V gene: TRBV11-2; CDR3 protein: CASSFWEETQYF
J gene: TRBJ1-2; V gene: TRBV6-5; CDR3 protein: CASSYSKQGDGYTF
J gene: TRBJ1-2; V gene: TRBV5-4; CDR3 protein: CASSASGTVYNYGYTF
J gene: TRBJ1-1; V gene: TRBV2; CDR3 protein: CANRQGANTEAFF
J gene: TRBJ2-5; V gene: TRBV5-1; CDR3 protein: CASSLVAPETQYF
J gene: TRBJ2-7; V gene: TRBV5-4; CDR3 protein: CASSSTSSYEQYF
J gene: TRBJ2-7; V gene: TRBV2; CDR3 protein: CASSEGLATYEQYF
J gene: TRBJ2-7; V gene: TRBV5-4; CDR3 protein: CASSSNWDRAPIEQYF